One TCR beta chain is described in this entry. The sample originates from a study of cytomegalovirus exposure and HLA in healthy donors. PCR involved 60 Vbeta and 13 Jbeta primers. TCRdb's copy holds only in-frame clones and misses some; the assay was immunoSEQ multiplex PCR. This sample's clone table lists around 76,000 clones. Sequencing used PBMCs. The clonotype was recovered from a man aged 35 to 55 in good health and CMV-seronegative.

The CDR3 DNA sequence: TGCGCCAGCAGCTTGCGTGCCTCCCAGGAGCAGTTCTTC. This gives the protein CASSLRASQEQFF. The chain carries TRBV5-1 and TRBJ2-1; D gene ambiguous. V was trimmed by 1 base and J by 10 bases, leaving 12 bases between them. The CDR3 spans 13 residues. CDR1 is SGHRS and CDR2 is YFSETQ in the germline V gene.